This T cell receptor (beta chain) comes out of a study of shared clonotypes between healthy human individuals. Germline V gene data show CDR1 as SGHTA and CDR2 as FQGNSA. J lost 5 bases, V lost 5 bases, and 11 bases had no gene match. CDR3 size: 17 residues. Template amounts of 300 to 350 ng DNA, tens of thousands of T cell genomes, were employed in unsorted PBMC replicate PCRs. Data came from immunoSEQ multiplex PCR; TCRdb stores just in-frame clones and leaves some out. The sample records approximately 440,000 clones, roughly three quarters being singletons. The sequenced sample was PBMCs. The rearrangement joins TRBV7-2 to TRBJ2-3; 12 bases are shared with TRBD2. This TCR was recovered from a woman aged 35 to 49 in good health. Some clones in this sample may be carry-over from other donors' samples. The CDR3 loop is CASSGRLAGAIGDTQYF. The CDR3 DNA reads TGTGCCAGCAGCGGGCGACTAGCGGGAGCGATAGGAGATACGCAGTATTTT. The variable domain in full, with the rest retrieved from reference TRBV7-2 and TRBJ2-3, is GAGVSQSPSNKVTEKGKDVELRCDPISGHTALYWYRQSLGQGLEFLIYFQGNSAPDKSGLPSDRFSAERTGGSVSTLTIQRTQQEDSAVYLCASSGRLAGAIGDTQYFGPGTRLTVL.